A single sample gave rise to the 3 T cell receptor beta chains below, sequenced in a study of vaccination effects on CD4 cells after COVID-19. No antigens are known for them. Viral peptide pool expansion of antigen-specific CD4+ T cells preceded sequencing in the ViraFEST assay. Following a roughly eleven-day culture, CD4+ T cells were purified. TCRdb's copy holds only in-frame clones and misses some; the assay was immunoSEQ multiplex PCR. The sample holds tens of thousands of clones, around 70% seen once. The starting material was CD4+ T cells from PBMCs cultured with HCoV-229E spike peptides, obtained before COVID-19 vaccination. These receptors all come from a human donor who received a COVID-19 vaccine.

V is TRBV3-1 (or the pseudogene TRBV3-2) and J is TRBJ2-7, with D hard to call. The CDR3 has 11 amino acids. Germline CDR1 is LGHDT and CDR2 is YNNKEL (reference sequence). The V and J ends lost 5 bases and 7 bases respectively, with 9 bases between them. In DNA form, the CDR3 reads TGTGCCAGCAGCTACTCACGGGAGCAGTACTTC. It is translated as CASSYSREQYF.

This chain links TRBV18 with TRBJ2-5, with D perhaps matching TRBD2 (6 bases). In germline, CDR1 is KGHSH, CDR2 LQKENI. Trimming shortened V by 3 bases and J by 5 bases, and 10 bases separated the two germline ends. There are 13 residues in the CDR3. The CDR3 protein is CASSPRDCETQYF. As DNA, the CDR3 is TGTGCCAGCTCACCCCGGGACTGCGAGACCCAGTACTTC. Full variable domain (outside the CDR3, taken from reference TRBV18 and TRBJ2-5): NAGVMQNPRHLVRRRGQEARLRCSPMKGHSHVYWYRQLPEEGLKFMVYLQKENIIDESGMPKERFSAEFPKEGPSILRIQQVVRGDSAAYFCASSPRDCETQYFGPGTRLLVL.

This clone is large. This chain joins TRBV7-9 and TRBJ2-7; D unresolved. V was pared by 1 base and J by 3 bases, with 10 bases between. The CDR3 is made up of 14 amino acids. Germline assignment: CDR1 SEHNR and CDR2 FQNEAQ (reference sequence). CDR3 nucleotides: TGTGCCAGCAGCTTAGTTCCAGCATACTACGAGCAGTACTTC. This gives the protein CASSLVPAYYEQYF.